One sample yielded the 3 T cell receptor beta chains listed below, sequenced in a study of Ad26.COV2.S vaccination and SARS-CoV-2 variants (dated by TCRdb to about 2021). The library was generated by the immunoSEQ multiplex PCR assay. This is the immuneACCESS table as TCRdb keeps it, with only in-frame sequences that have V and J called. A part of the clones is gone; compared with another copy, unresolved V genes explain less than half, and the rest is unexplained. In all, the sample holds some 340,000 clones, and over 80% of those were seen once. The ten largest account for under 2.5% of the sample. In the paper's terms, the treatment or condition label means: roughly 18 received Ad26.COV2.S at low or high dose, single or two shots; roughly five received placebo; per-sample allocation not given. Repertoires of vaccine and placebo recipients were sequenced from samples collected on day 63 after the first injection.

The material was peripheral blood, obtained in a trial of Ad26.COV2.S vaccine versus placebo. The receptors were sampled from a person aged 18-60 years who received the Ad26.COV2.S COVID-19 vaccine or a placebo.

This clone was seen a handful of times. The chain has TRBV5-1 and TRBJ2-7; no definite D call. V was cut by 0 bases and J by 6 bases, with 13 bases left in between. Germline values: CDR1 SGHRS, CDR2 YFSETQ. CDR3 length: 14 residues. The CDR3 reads CASSLGRADVEQYF. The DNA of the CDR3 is TGCGCCAGCAGCTTGGGAAGGGCGGACGTCGAGCAGTACTTC.

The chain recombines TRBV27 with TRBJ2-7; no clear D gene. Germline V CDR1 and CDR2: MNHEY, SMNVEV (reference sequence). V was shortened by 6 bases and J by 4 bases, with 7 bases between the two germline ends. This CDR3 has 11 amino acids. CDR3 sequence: CASRQNYEQYF. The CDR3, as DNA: TGTGCCAGCAGGCAAAATTACGAGCAGTACTTC.

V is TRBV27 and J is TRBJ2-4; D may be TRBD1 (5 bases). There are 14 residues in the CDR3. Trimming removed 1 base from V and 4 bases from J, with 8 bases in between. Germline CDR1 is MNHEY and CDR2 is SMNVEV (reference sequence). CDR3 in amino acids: CASSLLGPKNIQYF. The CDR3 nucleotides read TGTGCCAGCAGTTTATTGGGGCCTAAAAACATTCAGTACTTC.